This T cell receptor (beta chain) was sequenced in a study of spatial heterogeneity in lung cancer. Across the study: In cases with available follow-up PBMC samples, these were sequenced at a median of roughly two years after resection. Consistently, beta-chain sequences turned up in larger numbers than alpha-chain sequences did. General observations from the study: Blood showed ubiquitous tumor TCRs more often at resection than at routine follow-up.

All TCR cDNA molecules were individually tagged with a unique molecular identifier. MiXCR, applied by TCRdb to the 5' RACE reads, yields one record per CDR3 protein. Seen here are more than 95,000 distinct CDR3 sequences, roughly an eighth observed once, and the top ten hold roughly 15%. This CDR3 contains 15 residues. The germline V gene encodes CDR1 SGHVS and CDR2 FQNEAQ. Trimming took 3 bases from V and 9 from J, leaving 18 bases between them. Time point here: blood at routine non-recurrence follow-up after resection. Without sorting, whole RNA was sequenced from tumor, nontumor lung or frozen PBMC. In the case of this clonotype: No antigen is known for it.

V gene TRBV7-8 combines with J gene TRBJ2-1; D uncertain. The receptor's source is a male donor with early-stage non-small cell lung cancer. Sequenced here: PBMCs, sampled at follow-up. The CDR3 loop reads CASSFPDTSTAEQFF. Here the CDR3 DNA reads TGTGCCAGCAGCTTCCCTGACACTTCGACCGCTGAGCAGTTCTTC.